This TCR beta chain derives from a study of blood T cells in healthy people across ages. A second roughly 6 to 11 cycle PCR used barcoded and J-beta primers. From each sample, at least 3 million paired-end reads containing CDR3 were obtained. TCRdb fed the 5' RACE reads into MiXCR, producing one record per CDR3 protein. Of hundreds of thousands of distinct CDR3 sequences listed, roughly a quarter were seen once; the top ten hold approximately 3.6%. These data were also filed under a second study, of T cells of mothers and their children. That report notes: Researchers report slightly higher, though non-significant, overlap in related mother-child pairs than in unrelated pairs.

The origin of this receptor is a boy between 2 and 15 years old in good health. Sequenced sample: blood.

For the CDR3, the DNA is TGCGCCAGCAGCCAAGATTCGAGCGGGAGGTACGAGCAGTACTTC. As protein: CASSQDSSGRYEQYF. The chain recombines TRBV4-3 with TRBJ2-7; 9 bases align to TRBD2. CDR1 is LGHNA and CDR2 is YSLEER in the germline V gene. V was pared by 0 bases and J by 4 bases, with 4 bases of the junction left unmatched. CDR3 length: 15 amino acids.